One sample yielded the 10 T cell receptor beta chains listed below, sequenced in a study of T cells after somatic rescue of genetic block. TCRdb's copy holds only in-frame clones and misses some; the assay was immunoSEQ multiplex PCR. The table records tens of thousands of clones, around 96% of them present only once. The specimen was peripheral blood mononuclear cells (PBMCs). These receptor sequences come from a child under two years old.

V usage is TRBV2 and J usage is TRBJ1-3, with 9 bases fitting TRBD1. The CDR3 has 15 residues. Looked up from germline, CDR1 is SNHLY and CDR2 is FYNNEI. With 10 bases clipped from V and 6 bases from J, the junction kept 13 bases outside the gene matches. CDR3: CATRPEQGALNTIYF. The CDR3 coding sequence is TGTGCCACCAGACCGGAACAGGGGGCCCTAAACACCATATATTTT. The full variable domain, its missing parts supplied by reference TRBV2 and TRBJ1-3, is EPEVTQTPSHQVTQMGQEVILRCVPISNHLYFYWYRQILGQKVEFLVSFYNNEISEKSEIFDDQFSVERPDGSNFTLKIRSTKLEDSAMYFCATRPEQGALNTIYFGEGSWLTVV.

The chain employs TRBV6-1 and TRBJ2-5; D gene ambiguous. This CDR3 has 11 amino acids. CDR1 MNHNS and CDR2 SASEGT come from the germline V gene. V was cut by 8 bases and J by 6 bases, with 10 bases left in between. The CDR3 spells CASDFGQTQYF. In nucleotides, the CDR3 is TGTGCCAGCGACTTCGGACAGACCCAGTACTTC.

The chain joins TRBV5-1 to TRBJ2-7, with D maybe TRBD2 (5 bases). The CDR3 covers 12 residues. CDR1 is SGHRS and CDR2 is YFSETQ in the germline V gene. Trimming took 1 base from V and 3 from J, leaving 5 bases between them. The DNA of the CDR3 is TGCGCCAGCAGCTTGACTAGCTACGAGCAGTACTTC. The encoded protein is CASSLTSYEQYF.

The V and J genes are TRBV28 and TRBJ2-7; possible D gene TRBD1, 5 bases. The CDR3 has 11 amino acids. Germline values: CDR1 MDHEN, CDR2 SYDVKM. V lost 8 bases and J 2 bases, leaving 7 bases between the germline ends. CDR3 DNA: TGTGCCAGCCAGACAGCCTACGAGCAGTACTTC. This codes for CASQTAYEQYF.

This chain connects TRBV4-1 to TRBJ2-3; D ambiguous. Germline V lookup: CDR1 MGHRA, CDR2 YSYEKL. V gave up 0 bases and J gave up 4 bases, with 11 bases separating them. The CDR3 consists of 15 residues. CDR3 amino acids: CASSQESLPPDTQYF. CDR3 DNA: TGCGCCAGCAGCCAAGAATCGTTACCACCAGATACGCAGTATTTT.

Only one count was recorded for this clone. This chain connects TRBV7-2 to TRBJ2-1; tentatively, D is TRBD2 (6 bases). Trimming pared 1 base from V and 4 bases from J, leaving 8 bases between. Germline V gene sequence: CDR1 SGHTA, CDR2 FQGNSA. The CDR3 contains 14 residues. The CDR3 coding sequence is TGTGCCAGCAGCTTAGTTGGGACTTACAATGAGCAGTTCTTC. The encoded protein is CASSLVGTYNEQFF.

This rearrangement joins TRBV4-1 to TRBJ1-4, with a possible D match to TRBD1 (5 bases). Germline V CDR1 and CDR2: MGHRA, YSYEKL. The V gene lost 4 bases and the J gene lost 0 bases, with 12 bases spanning the gap. CDR3 length: 16 amino acids. The CDR3 spells CASSRQDSATNEKLFF. CDR3 nucleotide sequence: TGCGCCAGCAGCCGGCAAGACAGTGCAACTAATGAAAAACTGTTTTTT.

This chain links TRBV5-4 with TRBJ2-5, with 7 bases lining up with TRBD1. Germline CDR1 SGHNT, CDR2 YYREEE (reference sequence). With V trimmed by 1 base and J by 5 bases, 2 bases remained unmatched. CDR3 length: 13 residues. The CDR3 region has the DNA TGTGCCAGCAGCTTGCCGGACAGGGAGACCCAGTACTTC. Encoded protein: CASSLPDRETQYF.

The rearrangement uses TRBV6-1 and TRBJ2-5, with 8 bases lining up with TRBD1. The CDR3 length is 13 residues. Germline values: CDR1 MNHNS, CDR2 SASEGT. The ends lost 4 bases at V and 4 bases at J; junction bases unmatched: 2. CDR3 coding DNA: TGTGCCAGCAGTGCCAGGGGGCGAGAGACCCAGTACTTC. Translated: CASSARGRETQYF.

The chain employs TRBV5-6 and TRBJ2-7, with TRBD2 matching over 8 bases. The V segment lost 0 bases and the J segment 3 bases; nucleotides outside the gene matches: 2. The CDR3 loop spans 14 amino acids. Germline V lookup: CDR1 SGHDT, CDR2 YYEEEE. CDR3 coding DNA: TGTGCCAGCAGCTTGGGTAGCGGGATCTACGAGCAGTACTTC. It is translated as CASSLGSGIYEQYF. Together with reference TRBV5-6 and TRBJ2-7, the CDR3 gives the full variable domain: DAGVTQSPTHLIKTRGQQVTLRCSPKSGHDTVSWYQQALGQGPQFIFQYYEEEERQRGNFPDRFSGHQFPNYSSELNVNALLLGDSALYLCASSLGSGIYEQYFGPGTRLTVT.